This T cell receptor beta chain was captured by sequencing in a study of cytomegalovirus exposure and HLA in healthy donors. Unrecorded immune exposure was likely among donors, who were nominally healthy when sampled. Between the trimmed V and J ends, which lost 0 bases and 5 bases, there was a span of 9 bases. CDR1 and CDR2 (germline): MGHRA, YSYEKL. The CDR3 contains 14 residues. The PCR made use of 60 Vbeta and 13 Jbeta primers. Assay: immunoSEQ multiplex PCR; the TCRdb copy retains only in-frame clones and omits some. The sample lists about 120,000 clones; more than 60% were seen once. The gene calls are TRBV4-1 and TRBJ2-3; no clear D gene. The receptor's source is a woman between 35 and 50 years old in good health and CMV-seropositive. The sequencing input was PBMCs. CDR3 DNA sequence: TGCGCCAGCAGCCAAGACCGCCTAAAAGATACGCAGTATTTT. Its protein is CASSQDRLKDTQYF.